Presented here are 26 T cell receptor beta chains from one specimen sequenced in a study of cytomegalovirus exposure and HLA in healthy donors. Primers for the PCR totalled 60 Vbeta and 13 Jbeta. Here immunoSEQ multiplex PCR was the method, and the copy in TCRdb shows in-frame clones only, minus some. The table includes 150,000 to 200,000 clones, about four fifths detected once. Sequencing was performed on PBMCs. All receptors derive from a man between 18 and 35 years old in good health and CMV-seronegative.

The chain uses TRBV28 and TRBJ2-7; 8 positions agree with TRBD2. Trimming at V came to 8 bases and at J to 0 bases, leaving 9 bases not matched to a gene. The CDR3 is 15 amino acids. Germline assignment: CDR1 MDHEN and CDR2 SYDVKM. The CDR3 DNA sequence: TGTGCCAGCCGGGAGGGGCTTAACCTCTCCTACGAGCAGTACTTC. Amino acids: CASREGLNLSYEQYF. The full variable domain, completed using reference TRBV28 and TRBJ2-7, is DVKVTQSSRYLVKRTGEKVFLECVQDMDHENMFWYRQDPGLGLRLIYFSYDVKMKEKGDIPEGYSVSREKKERFSLILESASTNQTSMYLCASREGLNLSYEQYFGPGTRLTVT.

This clone occurred a few times. The gene calls are TRBV7-2 and TRBJ2-5, with D hard to call. Germline lookup yields CDR1 SGHTA and CDR2 FQGNSA. This CDR3 contains 14 residues. Trimming removed 3 bases from V and 4 bases from J, with 12 bases in between. This CDR3 reads CASSFGPPGETQYF. DNA for the CDR3: TGTGCCAGCAGCTTTGGCCCTCCGGGAGAGACCCAGTACTTC.

V usage is TRBV5-1 and J usage is TRBJ2-4; D may be TRBD2 (5 bases). The CDR3 has 19 amino acids. Trimming shortened V by 0 bases and J by 1 base, and 20 bases separated the two germline ends. The germline CDR1 and CDR2 sequences are SGHRS and YFSETQ. CDR3 sequence reads: CASSLVVRGPPSAKNIQYF. The CDR3 bases are TGCGCCAGCAGCTTGGTTGTTCGCGGGCCTCCTTCGGCCAAAAACATTCAGTACTTC.

The V and J genes are TRBV11-1 and TRBJ2-5, with D possibly matching TRBD2 (6 bases). The end of the DNA aligns better with TRBJ2-7, so the J call may be wrong. Germline-derived CDR1 and CDR2 are SGHAT and FQDESV (reference sequence). The CDR3 spans 15 residues. The CDR3 nucleotides read TGTGCCAGCAGCTTAGATTCGAGGGGACTCTACGAGCAGTACTTC. Translated, it gives CASSLDSRGLYEQYF.

The DNA for the CDR3 is TGTGCCAGCAGTTTACGGGGTACTAGCACAGATACGCAGTATTTT. Its protein is CASSLRGTSTDTQYF. V gene TRBV27 combines with J gene TRBJ2-3; possibly TRBD2 for D (5 bases). The germline V and J ends were trimmed by 2 bases and 0 bases, with 9 bases remaining between them. There are 15 residues in the CDR3. The V gene's germline CDR1 is MNHEY and CDR2 SMNVEV (reference sequence).

The rearrangement uses TRBV27 and TRBJ2-3, with 7 bases aligning to TRBD2. Losses at the gene ends were 2 bases for V and 5 bases for J; bases not matched to a gene: 10. Germline CDR1 and CDR2: MNHEY and SMNVEV (reference sequence). The CDR3 has 16 amino acids. CDR3 in amino acids: CASSLTLRSSGDTQYF. DNA for the CDR3: TGTGCCAGCAGTTTAACTCTACGGTCTAGCGGAGATACGCAGTATTTT.

This chain links TRBV6-1 with TRBJ2-7; 8 bases are a match to TRBD1. CDR1 and CDR2 from the germline V gene are MNHNS and SASEGT. The CDR3 has 14 amino acids. V lost 7 bases to trimming and J lost 4 bases; unmatched junction nucleotides: 9. CDR3 in amino acids: CASIPVTGAYEQYF. In DNA form, the CDR3 reads TGTGCCAGCATCCCCGTGACAGGGGCTTACGAGCAGTACTTC.

The chain has TRBV9 and TRBJ2-3, with 7 bases fitting TRBD2. Germline V CDR1 and CDR2: SGDLS, YYNGEE. This CDR3 is built from 16 residues. Trimming took 0 bases from V and 4 from J; bases not matched to a gene: 8. CDR3 bases: TGTGCCAGCAGCGTAGGTCGCGGGAGAGGTGCAGATACGCAGTATTTT. Translated, it gives CASSVGRGRGADTQYF.

The CDR3 sequence is CASSVGQGWVYGYTF. Written as DNA, the CDR3 is TGTGCCAGCAGCGTAGGACAGGGTTGGGTCTATGGCTACACCTTC. The gene calls are TRBV9 and TRBJ1-2, with TRBD1 identical over 7 bases. V lost 0 bases and J lost 4; bases outside the gene matches: 6. This CDR3 is built from 15 residues. Germline-derived CDR1 and CDR2 are SGDLS and YYNGEE.

The rearrangement joins TRBV28 to TRBJ1-1, with a weak D call TRBD1 (5 bases). Germline V lookup: CDR1 MDHEN, CDR2 SYDVKM. The V end was cut by 6 bases, the J end by 7 bases, with 12 bases between. This CDR3 contains 12 residues. CDR3 sequence reads: CASRRDRNEAFF. In nucleotides, the CDR3 is TGTGCCAGCAGAAGAGACAGAAATGAAGCTTTCTTT.

The gene calls are TRBV5-4 and TRBJ2-5, with 13 bases fitting TRBD2. Germline loops: CDR1 SGHNT, CDR2 YYREEE (reference sequence). CDR3 size: 17 residues. The V gene end was trimmed by 0 bases and the J gene end by 5 bases; junction bases not matched to a gene: 7. The CDR3 sequence: CASSLGTSGGLGETQYF. As DNA, the CDR3 is TGTGCCAGCAGCTTGGGGACTAGCGGGGGCCTTGGGGAGACCCAGTACTTC.

The chain combines TRBV2 with TRBJ2-7; D call uncertain. CDR3 length equals 12 residues. Trimming left V 2 bases short and J 3 bases short, with 5 bases between. Germline V CDR1 and CDR2: SNHLY, FYNNEI. The CDR3 DNA follows: TGTGCCAGCAGTGAAACGGGCTACGAGCAGTACTTC. Protein product: CASSETGYEQYF.

This chain links TRBV6-1 with TRBJ1-3; the D gene is possibly TRBD1 (5 bases). Looked up from germline, CDR1 is MNHNS and CDR2 is SASEGT. V was shortened by 5 bases and J by 2 bases, with 19 bases between the two germline ends. CDR3 length: 17 amino acids. The CDR3: CASSKGPPKGAGNTIYF. As DNA, the CDR3 is TGTGCCAGCAGTAAAGGTCCCCCCAAAGGGGCTGGAAACACCATATATTTT.

The chain carries TRBV5-1 and TRBJ2-7; unclear D gene. Germline V gene sequence: CDR1 SGHRS, CDR2 YFSETQ. V lost 0 bases and J lost 2, with 9 bases in between. CDR3 length: 14 residues. The CDR3 region has the DNA TGCGCCAGCAGCTTGGGAGCTACAGCCTACGAGCAGTACTTC. Translating it yields CASSLGATAYEQYF.

This clone has more than one count but fewer than ten. The same CDR3 is also encoded by other DNA sequences in this sample. The chain carries TRBV5-6 and TRBJ2-1; D call uncertain. Trimming shortened V by 4 bases and J by 4 bases, and 12 bases separated the two germline ends. Germline values: CDR1 SGHDT, CDR2 YYEEEE. The CDR3 is 14 residues long. The CDR3 region has the DNA TGTGCCAGCAGCCTACCCAATCGTTACAATGAGCAGTTCTTC. It encodes CASSLPNRYNEQFF.

This chain joins TRBV7-9 and TRBJ2-4, with TRBD1 identical over 7 bases. Germline CDR1 reads SEHNR; CDR2 reads FQNEAQ (reference sequence). V dropped 5 bases and J dropped 7; count of bases not matched to a gene: 8. This CDR3 is built from 14 residues. The CDR3: CASSPQTGWNIQYF. DNA for the CDR3: TGTGCCAGCAGCCCTCAGACAGGGTGGAACATTCAGTACTTC.

The rearrangement uses TRBV19 and TRBJ2-3; 7 nucleotides line up with TRBD1. Germline loops: CDR1 LNHDA, CDR2 SQIVND (reference sequence). The V segment lost 5 bases and the J segment 3 bases; nucleotides outside the gene matches: 11. The CDR3 consists of 16 residues. CDR3 DNA sequence: TGTGCCAGTAGTGTGACAGGGTCAATAGGGACAGATACGCAGTATTTT. As protein: CASSVTGSIGTDTQYF. Full variable domain (missing parts from reference TRBV19 and TRBJ2-3): DGGITQSPKYLFRKEGQNVTLSCEQNLNHDAMYWYRQDPGQGLRLIYYSQIVNDFQKGDIAEGYSVSREKKESFPLTVTSAQKNPTAFYLCASSVTGSIGTDTQYFGPGTRLTVL.

V is TRBV7-3 and J is TRBJ1-3; TRBD1 matches 7 bases. The CDR3 is made up of 14 amino acids. V lost 5 bases and J lost 2; bases outside the gene matches: 3. Germline assignment: CDR1 SGHTA and CDR2 FQGTGA. The CDR3 nucleotides read TGTGCCAGCAGCGATGGGACAGCTGGAAACACCATATATTTT. Its protein product is CASSDGTAGNTIYF.

This chain uses TRBV6-5 with TRBJ2-5, with a tentative D call TRBD2 (5 bases). Germline CDR1 reads MNHEY; CDR2 reads SVGAGI. V gave up 2 bases and J gave up 7 bases, with 14 bases separating them. The CDR3 is 14 residues long. Written as DNA, the CDR3 is TGTGCCAGCAGTTACGGCGGTGGGGAGCGGACCCAGTACTTC. It codes for CASSYGGGERTQYF.

This chain joins TRBV15 and TRBJ2-7, with 11 bases that match TRBD2. The J segment lost 3 bases and the V segment lost 5 bases, leaving 0 bases of the junction unmatched. This CDR3 region has 13 residues. CDR1 and CDR2 (germline): LNHNV, YYDKDF (reference sequence). The CDR3 here is CATSGTSGYEQYF. In nucleotides, the CDR3 is TGTGCCACCAGCGGGACTAGCGGCTACGAGCAGTACTTC.

This chain uses TRBV5-1 with TRBJ1-2, with D unclear. V gave up 4 bases and J gave up 5 bases, with 15 bases separating them. The CDR3 loop spans 14 amino acids. Looked up from germline, CDR1 is SGHRS and CDR2 is YFSETQ. Here the CDR3 reads CASSVTPEMYGYTF. The DNA of the CDR3 is TGCGCCAGCAGCGTAACGCCTGAGATGTATGGCTACACCTTC.

This clone appeared a single time. The gene calls are TRBV29-1 and TRBJ2-3, with TRBD2 as a possible D gene (5 bases). Trimming shortened V by 2 bases and J by 6 bases, and 12 bases separated the two germline ends. This CDR3 spans 13 amino acids. Germline CDR1 reads SQVTM; CDR2 reads ANQGSEA. The CDR3: CSVEPDWQDTQYF. In nucleotides, the CDR3 is TGCAGCGTTGAACCGGACTGGCAGGATACGCAGTATTTT.

This clone was seen once. The J gene is TRBJ1-1, the V gene TRBV28; a possible D gene is TRBD1 (5 bases). The V end lost 8 bases, the J end lost 0 bases, and 13 bases lay between the germline ends. This CDR3 region has 14 residues. Looked up from germline, CDR1 is MDHEN and CDR2 is SYDVKM. CDR3 DNA: TGTGCCAGCGGCCCGACAGATATGAACACTGAAGCTTTCTTT. It is translated as CASGPTDMNTEAFF. Filled out from reference TRBV28 and TRBJ1-1, the complete variable domain reads DVKVTQSSRYLVKRTGEKVFLECVQDMDHENMFWYRQDPGLGLRLIYFSYDVKMKEKGDIPEGYSVSREKKERFSLILESASTNQTSMYLCASGPTDMNTEAFFGQGTRLTVV.

In its sample, this clone was seen a few times. The J gene is TRBJ2-3, the V gene TRBV10-2, with 15 positions matching TRBD2. Germline V CDR1 and CDR2: WSHSY, SAAADI. CDR3 length: 20 residues. The V and J ends lost 1 base and 4 bases, in that order; junction bases with no gene match: 12. CDR3 in amino acids: CASSELWRTSGGAKADTQYF. The CDR3 DNA is TGCGCCAGCAGTGAGTTGTGGCGGACTAGCGGGGGGGCCAAGGCAGATACGCAGTATTTT.

The chain links TRBV7-9 to TRBJ2-4; D is undetermined. The CDR3 is 17 amino acids. Germline V gives CDR1 SEHNR, CDR2 FQNEAQ (reference sequence). The germline V and J ends were trimmed by 5 bases and 3 bases, with 20 bases remaining between them. Written as DNA, the CDR3 is TGTGCCAGCAGCACCCCACCGGAGAGCACCGGCAAAAACATTCAGTACTTC. Translating gives CASSTPPESTGKNIQYF.

The chain combines TRBV5-1 with TRBJ2-3; 8 bases align to TRBD1. CDR1 is SGHRS and CDR2 is YFSETQ in the germline V gene. CDR3 length: 16 amino acids. J lost 0 bases, V lost 0 bases, and 3 bases had no gene match. The CDR3 region is CASSLGGQGSTDTQYF. CDR3 in DNA: TGCGCCAGCAGCTTGGGCGGACAGGGAAGCACAGATACGCAGTATTTT. Full variable domain (missing parts from reference TRBV5-1 and TRBJ2-3): KAGVTQTPRYLIKTRGQQVTLSCSPISGHRSVSWYQQTPGQGLQFLFEYFSETQRNKGNFPGRFSGRQFSNSRSEMNVSTLELGDSALYLCASSLGGQGSTDTQYFGPGTRLTVL.